This T cell receptor (beta chain) originates from a study of neurological immune-mediated disorders. The cDNA came from 5'RACE, which used 10-nucleotide random UMIs. Every sequencing run generated over 180 million TCR-beta sequences from 15-18 subjects. A single record per CDR3 protein comes from TCRdb applying MiXCR to the 5' RACE reads. The table lists nearly 45,000 distinct CDR3 sequences, roughly an eighth of them singletons, with roughly 1.3% in the top ten. Many counts were recorded for this clonotype. This CDR3 is built from 14 residues. The germline CDR1 and CDR2 sequences are GTSNPN and SVGIG (reference sequence). J was trimmed by 6 bases and V by 2 bases; bases with no gene match: 7.

The chain has TRBV30 and TRBJ1-2; 9 bases agree with TRBD1. Sequenced input: PBMCs. The source is a female donor in good health. The CDR3 DNA reads TGTGCCTGGAGTCCGGGACAGGGAGGGGATGGCTACACCTTC. Translated: CAWSPGQGGDGYTF. The variable domain in full, completed from reference TRBV30 and TRBJ1-2, reads SQTIHQWPATLVQPVGSPLSLECTVEGTSNPNLYWYRQAAGRGLQLLFYSVGIGQISSEVPQNLSASRPQDRQFILSSKKLLLSDSGFYLCAWSPGQGGDGYTFGSGTRLTVV.